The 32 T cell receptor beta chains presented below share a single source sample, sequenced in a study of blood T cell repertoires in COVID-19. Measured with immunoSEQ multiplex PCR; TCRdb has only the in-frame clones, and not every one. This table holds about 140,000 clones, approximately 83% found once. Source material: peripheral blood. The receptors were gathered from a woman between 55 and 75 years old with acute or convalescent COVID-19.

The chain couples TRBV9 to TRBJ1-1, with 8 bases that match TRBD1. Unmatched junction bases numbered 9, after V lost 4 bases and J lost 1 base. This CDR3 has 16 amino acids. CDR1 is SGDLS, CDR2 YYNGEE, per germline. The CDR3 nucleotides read TGTGCCAGCAGCCCCCATCAGGGGGCCCCGAACACTGAAGCTTTCTTT. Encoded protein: CASSPHQGAPNTEAFF.

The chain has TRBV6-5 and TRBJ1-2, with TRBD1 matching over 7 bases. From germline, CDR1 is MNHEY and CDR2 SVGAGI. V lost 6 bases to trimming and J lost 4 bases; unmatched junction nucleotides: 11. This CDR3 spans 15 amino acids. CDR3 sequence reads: CASSRLGQAIYGYTF. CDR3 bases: TGTGCCAGCAGCCGACTTGGACAGGCGATCTATGGCTACACCTTC.

The CDR3 spells CASSEAEGRGWETQYF. The CDR3 DNA sequence: TGTGCCAGCAGTGAAGCTGAGGGCAGGGGGTGGGAGACCCAGTACTTC. The chain joins TRBV6-1 to TRBJ2-5; TRBD1 aligns across 7 bases. Germline CDR1 is MNHNS and CDR2 is SASEGT. The CDR3 loop spans 16 amino acids. V shed 0 bases and J 5 bases; nucleotides not matched to a gene: 9.

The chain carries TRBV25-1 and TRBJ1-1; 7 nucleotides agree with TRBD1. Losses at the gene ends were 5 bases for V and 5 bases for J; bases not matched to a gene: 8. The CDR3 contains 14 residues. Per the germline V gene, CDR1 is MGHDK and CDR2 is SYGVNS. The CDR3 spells CASSQTGLRTEAFF. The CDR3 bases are TGTGCCAGCAGTCAGACAGGGTTGAGAACTGAAGCTTTCTTT.

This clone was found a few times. The CDR3 DNA sequence: TGTGCCAGCAGTTACTTGGGGGGGCGAGGTGGCTACACCTTC. The encoded protein is CASSYLGGRGGYTF. The chain employs TRBV6-5 and TRBJ1-2; tentatively, D is TRBD1 (6 bases). Germline-derived CDR1 and CDR2 are MNHEY and SVGAGI. V dropped 1 base and J dropped 7 bases, with 13 bases sitting between them. This CDR3 has 14 residues.

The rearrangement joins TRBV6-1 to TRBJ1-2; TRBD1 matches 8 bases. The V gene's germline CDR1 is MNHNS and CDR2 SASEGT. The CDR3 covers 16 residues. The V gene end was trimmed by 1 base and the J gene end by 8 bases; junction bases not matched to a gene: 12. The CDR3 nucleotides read TGTGCCAGCAGTGAAGGACCTTTGGGACAGGCACAAGGCTACACCTTC. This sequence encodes CASSEGPLGQAQGYTF.

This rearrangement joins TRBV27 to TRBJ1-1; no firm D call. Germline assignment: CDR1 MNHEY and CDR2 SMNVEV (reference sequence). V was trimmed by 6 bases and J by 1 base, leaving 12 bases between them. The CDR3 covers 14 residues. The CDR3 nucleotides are TGTGCCAGCAGGGAGGGCACCAGGAACACTGAAGCTTTCTTT. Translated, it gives CASREGTRNTEAFF.

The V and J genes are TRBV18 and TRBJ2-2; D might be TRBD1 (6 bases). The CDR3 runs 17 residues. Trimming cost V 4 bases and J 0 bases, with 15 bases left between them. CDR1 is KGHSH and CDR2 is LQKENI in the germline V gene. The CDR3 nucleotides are TGTGCCAGCTCACAGCGATCCGGGACACCGAACACCGGGGAGCTGTTTTTT. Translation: CASSQRSGTPNTGELFF.

The CDR3 spells CASSVAGGSGNEQFF. The DNA of the CDR3 is TGTGCCAGCAGTGTAGCGGGAGGGAGCGGCAATGAGCAGTTCTTC. This chain links TRBV28 with TRBJ2-1, with TRBD2 matching 11 bases. CDR3 size: 15 residues. J lost 6 bases, V lost 5 bases, and 6 bases had no gene match. Germline V lookup: CDR1 MDHEN, CDR2 SYDVKM.

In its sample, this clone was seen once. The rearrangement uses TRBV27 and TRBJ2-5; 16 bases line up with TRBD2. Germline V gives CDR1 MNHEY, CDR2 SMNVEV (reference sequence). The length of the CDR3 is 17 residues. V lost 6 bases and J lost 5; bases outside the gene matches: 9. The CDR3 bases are TGTGCCAGCAGCCAGGGGACTAGCGGGAGGGCCGGGGAGACCCAGTACTTC. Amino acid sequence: CASSQGTSGRAGETQYF.

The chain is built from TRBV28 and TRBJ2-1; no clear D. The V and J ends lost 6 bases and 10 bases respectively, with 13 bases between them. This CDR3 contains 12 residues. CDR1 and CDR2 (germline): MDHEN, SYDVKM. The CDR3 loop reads CASSLAGSEQFF. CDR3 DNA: TGTGCCAGCAGCCTGGCCGGTAGCGAGCAGTTCTTC.

CDR3 DNA sequence: TGTGCCAGCAGTTTAGTCTTGAGCACCGGGGAGCTGTTTTTT. It encodes CASSLVLSTGELFF. This sequence joins TRBV27 and TRBJ2-2, with unresolved D. Germline V CDR1 and CDR2: MNHEY, SMNVEV (reference sequence). V was shortened by 2 bases and J by 4 bases, with 8 bases between the two germline ends. The CDR3 is 14 amino acids.

The CDR3 region has the DNA TGTGCCAGCAGCCACACAGCGGGAGAGACGTACAATGAGCAGTTCTTC. This translates into CASSHTAGETYNEQFF. The V and J genes are TRBV4-2 and TRBJ2-1; TRBD2 matches 8 bases. J gave up 4 bases and V 3 bases, and 8 bases lay outside the gene matches. Germline assignment: CDR1 LGHNA and CDR2 YNFKEQ. This CDR3 has 16 amino acids.

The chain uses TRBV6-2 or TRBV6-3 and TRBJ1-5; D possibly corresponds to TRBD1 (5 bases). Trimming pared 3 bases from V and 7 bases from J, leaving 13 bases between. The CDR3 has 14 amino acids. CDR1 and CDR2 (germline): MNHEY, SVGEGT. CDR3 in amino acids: CASSYAGYGQPQHF. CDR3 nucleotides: TGTGCCAGCAGTTATGCAGGGTACGGGCAGCCCCAGCATTTT.

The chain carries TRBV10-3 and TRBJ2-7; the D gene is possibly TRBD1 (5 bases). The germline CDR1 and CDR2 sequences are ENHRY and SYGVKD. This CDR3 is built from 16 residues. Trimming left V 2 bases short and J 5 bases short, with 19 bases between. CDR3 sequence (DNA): TGTGCCATCAGTGAGAATGGGCAGGGATTAATCGACGAGCAGTACTTC. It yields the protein CAISENGQGLIDEQYF.

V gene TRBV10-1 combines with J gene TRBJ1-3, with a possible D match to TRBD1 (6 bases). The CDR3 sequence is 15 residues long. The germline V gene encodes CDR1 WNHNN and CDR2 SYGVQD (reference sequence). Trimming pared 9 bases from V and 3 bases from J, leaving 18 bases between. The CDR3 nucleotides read TGCGCCAGTCGCAAACCACAGGGTTTTGGAAACACCATATATTTT. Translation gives CASRKPQGFGNTIYF.

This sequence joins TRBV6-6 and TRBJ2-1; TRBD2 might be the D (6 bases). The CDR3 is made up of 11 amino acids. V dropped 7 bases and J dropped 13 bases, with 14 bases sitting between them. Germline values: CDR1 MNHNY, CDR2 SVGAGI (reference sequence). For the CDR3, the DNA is TGTGCCAGCACCCTGTGGGGGGACCAGTTCTTC. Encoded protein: CASTLWGDQFF.

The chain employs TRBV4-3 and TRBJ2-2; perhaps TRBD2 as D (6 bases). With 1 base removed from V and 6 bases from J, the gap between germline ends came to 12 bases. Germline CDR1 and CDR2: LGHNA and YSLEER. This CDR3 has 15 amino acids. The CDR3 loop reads CASSQAPAGPGELFF. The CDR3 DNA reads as TGCGCCAGCAGCCAAGCTCCCGCGGGGCCCGGGGAGCTGTTTTTT.

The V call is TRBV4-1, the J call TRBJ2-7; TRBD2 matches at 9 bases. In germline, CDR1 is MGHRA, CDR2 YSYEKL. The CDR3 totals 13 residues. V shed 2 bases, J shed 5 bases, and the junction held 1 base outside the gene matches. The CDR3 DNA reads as TGCGCCAGCAGCCAACGACTAGCGGACGAGCAGTACTTC. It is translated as CASSQRLADEQYF.

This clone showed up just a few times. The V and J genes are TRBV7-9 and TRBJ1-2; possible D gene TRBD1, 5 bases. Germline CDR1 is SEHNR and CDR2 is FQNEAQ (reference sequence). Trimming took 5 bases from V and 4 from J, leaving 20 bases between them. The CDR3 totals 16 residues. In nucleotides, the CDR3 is TGTGCCAGCAGCCCGGGAGACCAGGGTCTCGCCTATGGCTACACCTTC. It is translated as CASSPGDQGLAYGYTF.

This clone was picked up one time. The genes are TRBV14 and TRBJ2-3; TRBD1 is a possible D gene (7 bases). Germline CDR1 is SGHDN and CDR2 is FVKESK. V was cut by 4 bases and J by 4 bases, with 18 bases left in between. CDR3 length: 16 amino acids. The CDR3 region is CASSRTTGRFADTQYF. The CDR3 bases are TGTGCCAGCAGCCGCACGACAGGGAGGTTCGCAGATACGCAGTATTTT.

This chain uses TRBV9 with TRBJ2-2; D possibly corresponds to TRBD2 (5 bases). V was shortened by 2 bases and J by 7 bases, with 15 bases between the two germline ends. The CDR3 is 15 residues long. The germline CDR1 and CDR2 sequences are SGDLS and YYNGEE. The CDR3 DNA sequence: TGTGCCAGCAGCGTGGCTGGCAGCGAGGGCGGGGAGCTGTTTTTT. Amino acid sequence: CASSVAGSEGGELFF.

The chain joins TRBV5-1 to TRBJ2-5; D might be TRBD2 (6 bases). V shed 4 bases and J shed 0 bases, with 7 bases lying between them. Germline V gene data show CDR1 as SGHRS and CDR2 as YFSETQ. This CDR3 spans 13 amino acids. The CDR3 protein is CASSRGYQETQYF. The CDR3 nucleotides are TGCGCCAGCAGCCGGGGGTACCAAGAGACCCAGTACTTC. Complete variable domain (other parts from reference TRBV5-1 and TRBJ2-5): KAGVTQTPRYLIKTRGQQVTLSCSPISGHRSVSWYQQTPGQGLQFLFEYFSETQRNKGNFPGRFSGRQFSNSRSEMNVSTLELGDSALYLCASSRGYQETQYFGPGTRLLVL.

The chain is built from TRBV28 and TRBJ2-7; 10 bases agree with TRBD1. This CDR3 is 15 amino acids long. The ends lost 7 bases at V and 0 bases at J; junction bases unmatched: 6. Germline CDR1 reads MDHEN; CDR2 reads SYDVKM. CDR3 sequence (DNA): TGTGCCAGCACCGACGGGACAGGGGACTCCTACGAGCAGTACTTC. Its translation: CASTDGTGDSYEQYF.

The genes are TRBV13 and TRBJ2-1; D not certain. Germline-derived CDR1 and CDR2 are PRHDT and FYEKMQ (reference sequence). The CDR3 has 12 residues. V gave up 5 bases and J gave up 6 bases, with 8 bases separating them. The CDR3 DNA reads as TGTGCCAGCAGCCTTCGAGTCAATGAGCAGTTCTTC. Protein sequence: CASSLRVNEQFF. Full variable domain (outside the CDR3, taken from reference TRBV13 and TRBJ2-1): AAGVIQSPRHLIKEKRETATLKCYPIPRHDTVYWYQQGPGQDPQFLISFYEKMQSDKGSIPDRFSAQQFSDYHSELNMSSLELGDSALYFCASSLRVNEQFFGPGTRLTVL.

The CDR3 DNA follows: TGTGCCAGCTCAGGGACAGGGGCTAACTATGGCTACACCTTC. Protein: CASSGTGANYGYTF. The chain combines TRBV18 with TRBJ1-2, with 10 nucleotides matching TRBD1. Germline assignment: CDR1 KGHSH and CDR2 LQKENI. The V segment lost 5 bases and the J segment 0 bases; nucleotides outside the gene matches: 0. This CDR3 contains 14 residues.

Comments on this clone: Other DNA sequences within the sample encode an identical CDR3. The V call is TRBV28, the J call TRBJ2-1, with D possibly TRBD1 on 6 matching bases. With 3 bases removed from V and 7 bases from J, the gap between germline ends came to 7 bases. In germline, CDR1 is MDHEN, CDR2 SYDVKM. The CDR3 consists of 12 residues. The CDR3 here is CASSFRGNEQFF. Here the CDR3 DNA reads TGTGCCAGCAGTTTTAGGGGGAATGAGCAGTTCTTC.

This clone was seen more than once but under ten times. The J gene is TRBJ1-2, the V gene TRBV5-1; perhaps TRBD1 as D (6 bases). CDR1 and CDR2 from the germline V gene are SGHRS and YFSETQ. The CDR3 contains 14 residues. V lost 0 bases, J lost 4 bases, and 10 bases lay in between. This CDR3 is CASSLEGQGYGYTF. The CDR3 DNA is TGCGCCAGCAGCTTGGAGGGACAAGGCTATGGCTACACCTTC.

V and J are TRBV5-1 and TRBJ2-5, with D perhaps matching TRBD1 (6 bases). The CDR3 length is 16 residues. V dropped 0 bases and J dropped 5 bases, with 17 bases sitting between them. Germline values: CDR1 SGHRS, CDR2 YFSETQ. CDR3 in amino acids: CASSLGQGSLGETQYF. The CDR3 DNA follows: TGCGCCAGCAGCTTGGGGCAGGGGAGCCTCGGGGAGACCCAGTACTTC. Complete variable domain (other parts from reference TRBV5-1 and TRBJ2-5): KAGVTQTPRYLIKTRGQQVTLSCSPISGHRSVSWYQQTPGQGLQFLFEYFSETQRNKGNFPGRFSGRQFSNSRSEMNVSTLELGDSALYLCASSLGQGSLGETQYFGPGTRLLVL.

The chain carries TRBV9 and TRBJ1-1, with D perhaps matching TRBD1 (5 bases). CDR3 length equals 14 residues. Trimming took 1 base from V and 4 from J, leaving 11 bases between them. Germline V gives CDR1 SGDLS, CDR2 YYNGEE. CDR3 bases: TGTGCCAGCAGCGTACAGGGCGCTGGCACTGAAGCTTTCTTT. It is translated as CASSVQGAGTEAFF.

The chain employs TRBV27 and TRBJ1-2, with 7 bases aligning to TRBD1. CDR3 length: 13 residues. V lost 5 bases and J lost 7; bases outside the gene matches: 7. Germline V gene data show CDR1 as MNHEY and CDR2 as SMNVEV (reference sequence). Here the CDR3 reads CASSPTGWRGYTF. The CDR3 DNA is TGTGCCAGCAGTCCGACAGGGTGGCGTGGCTACACCTTC.

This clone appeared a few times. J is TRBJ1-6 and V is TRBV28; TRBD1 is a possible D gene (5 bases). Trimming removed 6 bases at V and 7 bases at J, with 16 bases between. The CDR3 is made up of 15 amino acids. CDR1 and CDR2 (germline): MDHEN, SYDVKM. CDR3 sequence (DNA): TGTGCCAGCAGGACCGCCGGGACTTGGAATTCACCCCTCCACTTT. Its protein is CASRTAGTWNSPLHF.